This T cell receptor (beta chain) was captured by sequencing in a study of OX40 agonist ivuxolimab in advanced cancers. Study information: Melanoma, hepatocellular carcinoma, head and neck or renal cell cancer occurred in dose-escalation patients.

Produced via immunoSEQ multiplex PCR; TCRdb's table is partial and in-frame only. The profile covers tens of thousands of clones, with roughly 87% appearing a single time and 1.5% to 2% taken by the ten largest. General study findings and limits: At doses 0.1 to 3.0 mg/kg, CD4+ and CD8+ clones expanded. Researchers did not determine the expanded peripheral T cells' antigen specificity.

In regard to this clone: The antigen is not known.

This specimen was CD4+ or CD8+ T cells sorted from blood, taken in a trial of the OX40 agonist ivuxolimab. The clonotype comes from an adult with an advanced solid tumor such as melanoma, head and neck, liver or kidney cancer.

CDR3: CASSVRKDRGNQPQHF. The DNA of the CDR3 is TGTGCCAGTAGTGTCCGCAAGGACAGAGGCAATCAGCCCCAGCATTTT. The V gene is TRBV19, the J gene TRBJ1-5; weak D call: TRBD1 (6 bases). Trimming removed 5 bases at V and 2 bases at J, with 16 bases between. Germline CDR1 reads LNHDA; CDR2 reads SQIVND (reference sequence). This CDR3 has 16 amino acids.